This T cell receptor (beta chain) was documented in a study of blood T cell repertoires in COVID-19 (TCRdb year 2020). Context from the whole study: The collaborator samples originated in the United States, Italy and Spain and spanned the acute and convalescent phases of COVID-19. Where available, HLA class I and class II types were obtained from metadata supplied by the sample provider rather than from assay-based typing. The material from the prospective study consisted of cDNA or gDNA derived from T cells, B-cell-depleted T cells, or PBMCs. The samples were drawn from the first 160 participants of the ongoing ImmuneRACE study and from 1,254 subjects provided by 6 global collaborators. Deeply sampled blood TCRbeta repertoires from subjects exposed to, actively infected with, or recovered from COVID-19 were included in the dataset. The repertoires were released in a freely available public database intended as a resource for research on the immune response to SARS-CoV-2. A de-identified subject ID, COVID-19 status, age in years and sex were almost always included in the sample metadata. The full study reports these points: The quantity of clinical and demographic metadata differed by source and by participant and was supplied without curation.

Whole blood was collected in K2EDTA tubes by collaborating institutions according to the institutions' own protocols. Collaborator samples were shipped for TCRbeta analysis as frozen whole blood, isolated PBMCs, or DNA extracted from either sample type. The germline V gene specifies MNHEY as CDR1 and SVGAGI as CDR2. The CDR3 covers 15 residues, taking in both the cysteine and the phenylalanine. Only the CDR3 portion is preserved as DNA: 45 bases, with reading frame beginning at the first base. V loses 0 bases, J loses 4 bases, and the germline ends lie 10 bases apart. TCRbeta CDR3 regions were amplified from genomic DNA using the immunoSEQ Assay, a bias-controlled multiplex PCR. The published analysis was carried out like this. The number of nucleated cells in each sample was estimated from the amplification of reference gene primers within the assay. To quantify the absolute abundance of each unique TCRbeta CDR3 rearrangement, sequence reads were collapsed and filtered. For each sample, productive Simpson clonality was calculated by taking the square root of Simpson's diversity index across productive rearrangements. Imported from immuneACCESS, the table was reduced by TCRdb to in-frame sequences with V and J called. These copies leave out some clones; in studies compared against another copy, an unresolved V gene accounts for under half, and the cause of the remainder is not known. V, J and clone size derive from that table, while D and trimming were established from the DNA sequence. In all, the sample holds some 130,000 clones, and approximately 80% of those were seen once. The ten largest clones add up to 9.7% of the sample.

For this clone: The target of this receptor is not known. Per-base quality was not reported, and no clone a single base away is much larger than it.

The specimen was peripheral blood. The TCR originated in a middle-aged man with active or convalescent COVID-19. The chain links TRBV6-5 with TRBJ1-5; a tentative D match to TRBD1 spans 5 bases. The base sequence is TGTGCCAGCAGTTACTCGGGGCTGAATAATCAGCCCCAGCATTTT. This encodes CASSYSGLNNQPQHF.